These T cell receptor beta chains were read from a single sample in a study of T cell changes during pregnancy in multiple sclerosis. Using immunoSEQ multiplex PCR, the repertoire was profiled, and TCRdb retains in-frame clones only, with some absent. Of 45,000 to 65,000 clones listed, 85% to 95% are singletons. The specimen comprised peripheral blood, sampled after pregnancy. These receptors were obtained from a female donor in good health, enrolled as a control in a pregnancy study. Both conserved end residues are part of each CDR3. Fields, in order: D gene, J gene, clone size, CDR3 length, V gene, CDR3 protein, CDR3 DNA. A D gene is named only where the DNA matches it firmly. Clone size, where shown, is once, few, many, or a class for clones that have expanded.

D: TRBD1
J: TRBJ1-2
size: -
length: 14
V: TRBV18
CDR3: CASSPRDRDYGYTF
DNA: TGTGCCAGCTCACCAAGGGACAGGGACTATGGCTACACCTTC

D: -
J: TRBJ1-3
size: -
length: 14
V: TRBV29-1
CDR3: CSVEGPAPGNTIYF
DNA: TGCAGCGTCGAGGGCCCAGCCCCTGGAAACACCATATATTTT

D: TRBD2
J: TRBJ2-7
size: -
length: 15
V: TRBV5-4
CDR3: CASSLAPGGADEQYF
DNA: TGTGCCAGCAGCTTGGCCCCCGGGGGGGCTGATGAGCAGTACTTC

D: -
J: TRBJ1-4
size: -
length: 17
V: TRBV4-2
CDR3: CASSQVSRGVPSEKLFF
DNA: TGTGCCAGCAGCCAAGTATCCAGGGGAGTACCAAGTGAAAAACTGTTTTTT

D: TRBD2
J: TRBJ2-1
size: -
length: 16
V: TRBV4-3
CDR3: CASSQGWTSAYNEQFF
DNA: TGCGCCAGCAGCCAAGGATGGACTAGCGCCTACAATGAGCAGTTCTTC

D: -
J: TRBJ2-2
size: -
length: 11
V: TRBV2
CDR3: CASTAWGELFF
DNA: TGTGCCAGCACCGCGTGGGGGGAGCTGTTTTTT

D: -
J: TRBJ1-1
size: -
length: 15
V: TRBV6-5
CDR3: CASSHGYHGDTEAFF
DNA: TGTGCCAGCAGCCACGGGTATCACGGGGACACTGAAGCTTTCTTT

D: TRBD2
J: TRBJ2-5
size: -
length: 16
V: TRBV5-4
CDR3: CASSRLNSGRGETQYF
DNA: TGTGCCAGCAGCCGCCTAAATAGCGGGAGGGGAGAGACCCAGTACTTC

D: TRBD1
J: TRBJ2-4
size: -
length: 13
V: TRBV19
CDR3: CASSGQGQNIQYF
DNA: TGTGCCAGTAGTGGACAGGGCCAAAACATTCAGTACTTC

D: -
J: TRBJ1-1
size: few
length: 14
V: TRBV7-6
CDR3: CASSSLTGNTEAFF
DNA: TGTGCCAGCAGCTCACTGACAGGGAACACTGAAGCTTTCTTT

D: -
J: TRBJ1-1
size: -
length: 15
V: TRBV5-1
CDR3: CASSLDGGQNTEAFF
DNA: TGCGCCAGCAGCTTGGACGGCGGCCAGAACACTGAAGCTTTCTTT

D: TRBD1
J: TRBJ1-6
size: -
length: 15
V: TRBV5-4
CDR3: CASSLAGTGDSPLHF
DNA: TGTGCCAGCAGCTTGGCCGGGACAGGCGATTCACCCCTCCACTTT

D: TRBD1
J: TRBJ1-3
size: -
length: 15
V: TRBV9
CDR3: CASSVERGPGNTIYF
DNA: TGTGCCAGCAGCGTAGAAAGGGGGCCTGGAAACACCATATATTTT

D: -
J: TRBJ1-1
size: -
length: 14
V: TRBV5-1
CDR3: CASSNFRENTEAFF
DNA: TGCGCCAGCAGCAACTTCCGGGAGAACACTGAAGCTTTCTTT

D: -
J: TRBJ1-5
size: few
length: 15
V: TRBV29-1
CDR3: CSVDGSGHLNQPQHF
DNA: TGCAGCGTTGATGGCAGCGGGCACCTAAATCAGCCCCAGCATTTT

D: TRBD1
J: TRBJ1-4
size: once
length: 16
V: TRBV5-4
CDR3: CASRPEGQGGNEKLFF
DNA: TGTGCCAGCAGACCTGAAGGACAGGGCGGGAATGAAAAACTGTTTTTT

D: -
J: TRBJ2-5
size: -
length: 13
V: TRBV30
CDR3: CAWRPGGRETQYF
DNA: TGTGCCTGGAGGCCGGGGGGCCGGGAGACCCAGTACTTC

D: -
J: TRBJ2-2
size: -
length: 14
V: TRBV7-2
CDR3: CASSSGLPPGELFF
DNA: TGTGCCAGCAGCTCCGGACTTCCCCCCGGGGAGCTGTTTTTT

D: -
J: TRBJ1-4
size: -
length: 12
V: TRBV9
CDR3: CASSVVDGRLFF
DNA: TGTGCCAGCAGCGTAGTAGACGGGAGGCTGTTTTTT

D: -
J: TRBJ1-2
size: -
length: 13
V: TRBV18
CDR3: CASSPARDDGYTF
DNA: TGTGCCAGCTCACCGGCCAGGGATGATGGCTACACCTTC

D: TRBD2
J: TRBJ2-1
size: -
length: 13
V: TRBV9
CDR3: CASSVGGSREQFF
DNA: TGTGCCAGCAGCGTAGGCGGGAGCCGTGAGCAGTTCTTC

D: -
J: TRBJ2-1
size: -
length: 13
V: TRBV5-4
CDR3: CASSQGRVGEQFF
DNA: TGTGCCAGCAGCCAGGGGAGGGTTGGTGAGCAGTTCTTC

D: -
J: TRBJ1-5
size: -
length: 16
V: TRBV5-4
CDR3: CASSPNPGASNQPQHF
DNA: TGTGCCAGCAGCCCAAATCCAGGGGCTAGCAATCAGCCCCAGCATTTT

D: TRBD2
J: TRBJ2-5
size: -
length: 15
V: TRBV28
CDR3: CASSLTGLASETQYF
DNA: TGTGCCAGCAGTTTAACCGGACTAGCGAGCGAGACCCAGTACTTC

D: TRBD1
J: TRBJ2-2
size: -
length: 14
V: TRBV5-1
CDR3: CASSRDRGTGELFF
DNA: TGCGCCAGCAGTAGGGACAGGGGAACCGGGGAGCTGTTTTTT